The rows below give T cell receptor beta chains drawn from one sample of a study of patients and donors after allogeneic stem cell transplantation. TCRdb re-called the RT-PCR reads with MiXCR, one entry per CDR3 protein. The sample holds 37,000 or so distinct CDR3 sequences, roughly 29% seen once. The specimen sequenced was blood, either unsorted or a sorted T cell fraction (not recorded which). The receptors derive from a human donor who was either an allogeneic HSCT recipient or a stem cell or donor lymphocyte infusion donor (not recorded which). It is not recorded whose cells these are; they may come from a transplant donor. The CDR3 runs from the conserved cysteine through the conserved F or W. The D gene is left open where the match is weak. Expanded clones are given a class, and other clones once, few, many or no size at all.

clone_size j_call d_call v_call cdr3_nt cdr3_aa
once TRBJ2-1 NA TRBV7-3 TGTGCCAGCAGCCGGACAGAGAGGTGGGACAATGAGCAGTTCTTC CASSRTERWDNEQFF
NA TRBJ2-1 NA TRBV6-5 TGTGCCAGCAGCCCTCTGTCGGACAATGAGCAGTTCTTC CASSPLSDNEQFF
NA TRBJ2-5 NA TRBV13 TGTGCCAGCAGCTTAGTCCCCACAGGAGAAGAGACCCAGTACTTC CASSLVPTGEETQYF
few TRBJ1-1 NA TRBV7-9 TGTGCCAGCAGCACGCTAGACAGGATGAACACTGAAGCTTTCTTT CASSTLDRMNTEAFF
few TRBJ1-5 TRBD1 TRBV27 TGTGCCAGCGGCCTTGACAGGGGGCACAATCAGCCCCAGCATTTT CASGLDRGHNQPQHF
NA TRBJ1-2 TRBD1 TRBV12-3/TRBV12-4 TGTGCCAGCAGAGACTTCCGGGACAGGGGGGGCTACACCTTC CASRDFRDRGGYTF
few TRBJ2-1 TRBD2 TRBV12-3/TRBV12-4 TGTGCCAGCAGCACTAGCGGGGGGTACAATGAGCAGTTCTTC CASSTSGGYNEQFF
NA TRBJ1-4 NA TRBV5-1 TGCGCCAGCAGCCCTTGGGGGGGCGATGAAAAACTGTTTTTT CASSPWGGDEKLFF
NA TRBJ2-7 TRBD1 TRBV6-2/TRBV6-3 TGTGCCAGCAGTTACTCGAAGCGACAGGGTCCCTACGAGCAGTACTTC CASSYSKRQGPYEQYF
NA TRBJ2-2 NA TRBV12-3/TRBV12-4 TGTGCCAGCAGTTTAGCTGCGAACACCGGGGAGCTGTTTTTT CASSLAANTGELFF
many TRBJ1-5 TRBD1 TRBV20-1 TGCAGTGCTGGGACAGGGGAAAAAAATCAGCCCCAGCATTTT CSAGTGEKNQPQHF
once TRBJ1-2 NA TRBV7-2 TGTGCCAGCAGCTTAGTTCTTGGGGCTGGCTACACCTTC CASSLVLGAGYTF
few TRBJ2-1 TRBD2 TRBV28 TGTGCCAGCAGCAGACTAGCGGTTGAGCAGTTCTTC CASSRLAVEQFF
NA TRBJ1-1 NA TRBV25-1 TGTGCCAGCAGTGAATATCCGCCTTGGGGAGGGGCGAACACTGAAGCTTTCTTT CASSEYPPWGGANTEAFF
many TRBJ1-4 NA TRBV20-1 TGCAGTGCTAGAGATGGGACAACTGAAAAACTGTTTTTT CSARDGTTEKLFF
many TRBJ1-2 NA TRBV7-9 TGTGCCAGCAGCTTACAAAGATATGGCTACACCTTC CASSLQRYGYTF
NA TRBJ1-2 NA TRBV29-1 TGCAGCGTTGAAGAGAGAGGGGCGACAGGAGGCTATGGCTACACCTTC CSVEERGATGGYGYTF
few TRBJ2-2 TRBD1 TRBV20-1 TGCAGTGCTCCCCGGACAGGGGCGAACACCGGGGAGCTGTTTTTT CSAPRTGANTGELFF
NA TRBJ1-6 TRBD1 TRBV4-3 TGCGCCAGCAGCACCCGACAGGGGACTTCACCCCTCCACTTT CASSTRQGTSPLHF
NA TRBJ2-3 TRBD2 TRBV12-3/TRBV12-4 TGTGCCAGCAGTTCCCCCTCTAGCGGGGACACAGATACGCAGTATTTT CASSSPSSGDTDTQYF
few TRBJ2-1 NA TRBV29-1 TGCAGCGTTGAAAGACTGGGTGGTGAGCAGTTCTTC CSVERLGGEQFF
NA TRBJ2-4 NA TRBV20-1 TGCAGTGCCCCCTCGGCCCGGCGGGTGGACATTCAGTACTTC CSAPSARRVDIQYF
NA TRBJ1-3 NA TRBV28 TGTGCCAGCAGTTTAAGTGGAGACACCATATATTTT CASSLSGDTIYF
many TRBJ1-5 NA TRBV20-1 TGCAGTGCTAGTGTCCCAGGGCTTATGGTTCAGCCCCAGCATTTT CSASVPGLMVQPQHF
NA TRBJ2-3 NA TRBV9 TGTGCCAGCAGCTCGGGACCTAACACAGATACGCAGTATTTT CASSSGPNTDTQYF
NA TRBJ2-1 NA TRBV5-1 TGCGCCAGCAGCTTGGCCCCAGGGGGCGCATCGGGAGGGCTCAATGAGCAGTTCTTC CASSLAPGGASGGLNEQFF
NA TRBJ2-7 NA TRBV28 TGTGCCAGCAGTTTGGGGAACAGAGACGAGCAGTACTTC CASSLGNRDEQYF
many TRBJ1-5 TRBD1 TRBV20-1 TGCAGTGCTGTGGGACAGGGGGCCAGGCAGCCCCAGCATTTT CSAVGQGARQPQHF
NA TRBJ2-7 TRBD2 TRBV20-1 TGCAGTGCGCCCACTAGCGGGAGCTACGAGCAGTACTTC CSAPTSGSYEQYF
many TRBJ1-5 NA TRBV20-1 TGCAGTGCTAGAGATCGGCTGTCTAGCAATCAGCCCCAGCATTTT CSARDRLSSNQPQHF
NA TRBJ2-7 NA TRBV10-3 TGTGCCATCAGTGAGAAGGGATTCGAGGATGGTCGGTACGAGCAGTACTTC CAISEKGFEDGRYEQYF
NA TRBJ2-2 NA TRBV3-1 TGTGCCAGCAGCCAAGCCTTGGCCGGGGAGCTGTTTTTT CASSQALAGELFF
few TRBJ1-1 NA TRBV7-7 TGTGCTAGCAGCAAGGACAGCGGTAAGAAGCTTTTCTTT CASSKDSGKKLFF
many TRBJ2-7 NA TRBV3-1 TGTGCCAGCAGCCAAGCGGAGTCCGAGCAGTACTTC CASSQAESEQYF
NA TRBJ2-1 NA TRBV5-1 TGCGCCAGCAGCTTGGACCTGAGCGGAGGGTACAATGAGCAGTTCTTC CASSLDLSGGYNEQFF
NA TRBJ2-7 NA TRBV25-1 TGTGCCAGCAGTGAATATAGTAGTTGGGTCTACGAGCAGTACTTC CASSEYSSWVYEQYF
NA TRBJ2-7 TRBD1 TRBV6-5 TGTGCCAGCAGTTACGGACAGGATAACTACGAGCAGTACTTC CASSYGQDNYEQYF
NA TRBJ2-7 NA TRBV19 TGTGCCAGTAGCTACGAGCAGTACTTC CASSYEQYF
NA TRBJ2-5 NA TRBV7-2 TGTGCCAGCAGCTCCGCCGGGAACGGGAGAAAAGAGACCCAGTACTTC CASSSAGNGRKETQYF
NA TRBJ2-7 NA TRBV7-6 TGTGCCAGCAGCTTAGAACATTCGTCGCAGAGCTCCTACGAGCAGTACTTC CASSLEHSSQSSYEQYF
few TRBJ2-2 TRBD2 TRBV9 TGTGCCAGCAGCGCCGGACTAGCGGGAGCCGGTGGGGAGCTGTTTTTT CASSAGLAGAGGELFF
NA TRBJ2-7 TRBD2 TRBV7-9 TGTGCCAGCAGCTTTCAACTAGCGGGATTCTACGAGCAGTACTTC CASSFQLAGFYEQYF
NA TRBJ2-3 TRBD2 TRBV7-9 TGTGCCAGCATCGGGGAAGCGGGAGTCACAGATACGCAGTATTTT CASIGEAGVTDTQYF